This T cell receptor beta chain was retrieved from a study of cytomegalovirus exposure and HLA in healthy donors. Both 60 Vbeta primers and 13 Jbeta primers went into the PCR. Profiled with immunoSEQ multiplex PCR; TCRdb holds only in-frame clones, not every one. The profile shows roughly 240,000 clones, roughly 85% of them singletons. Study conclusions and caveats: Among TCR sequences, most were rare, though some public TCRs appeared in many donors. TCR beta chains numbering more than 150 were designated cytomegalovirus-associated. Through in vitro validation, a few CMV-associated chains were shown to be specific for CMV antigens.

A word on this clone: The target antigen is unknown.

Trimming removed 4 bases from V and 5 bases from J; junction bases left unmatched: 10. CDR1 and CDR2 from the germline V gene are SNHLY and FYNNEI. The CDR3 extends over 16 amino acids. The rearrangement uses TRBV2 and TRBJ1-1; 10 bases align to TRBD1. Sequences were obtained from PBMCs. The clonotype comes from a girl aged 2 to 9 in good health and CMV-seronegative. The CDR3 loop is CASSGQGAPKDTEAFF. The CDR3, as DNA: TGTGCCAGCAGTGGACAGGGGGCGCCGAAGGATACTGAAGCTTTCTTT.